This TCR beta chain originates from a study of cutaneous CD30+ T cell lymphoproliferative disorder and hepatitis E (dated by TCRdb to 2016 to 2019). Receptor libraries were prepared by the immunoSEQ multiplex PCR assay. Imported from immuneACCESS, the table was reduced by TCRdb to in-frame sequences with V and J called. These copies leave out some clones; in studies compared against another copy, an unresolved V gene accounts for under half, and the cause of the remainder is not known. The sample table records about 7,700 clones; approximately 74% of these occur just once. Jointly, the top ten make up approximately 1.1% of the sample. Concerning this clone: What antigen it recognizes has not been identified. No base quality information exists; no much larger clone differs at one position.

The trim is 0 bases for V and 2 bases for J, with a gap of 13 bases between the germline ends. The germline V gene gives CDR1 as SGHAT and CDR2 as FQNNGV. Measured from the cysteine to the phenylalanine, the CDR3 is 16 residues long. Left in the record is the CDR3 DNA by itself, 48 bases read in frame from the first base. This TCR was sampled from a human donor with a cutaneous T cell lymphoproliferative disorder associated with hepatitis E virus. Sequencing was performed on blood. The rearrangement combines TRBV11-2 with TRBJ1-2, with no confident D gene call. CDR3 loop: CASSLDLERMNYGYTF. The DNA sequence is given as TGTGCCAGCAGCTTAGATTTGGAACGGATGAACTATGGCTACACCTTC.